Below, 21 T cell receptor beta chains from the same sample are listed, as sequenced in a study of OX40 agonist ivuxolimab in advanced cancers. Libraries were prepared by immunoSEQ multiplex PCR; TCRdb keeps only in-frame clonotypes and omits some of them. The sample records approximately 100,000 clones, around 80% being singletons. Here the sequenced sample was CD4+ or CD8+ T cells sorted from blood, taken in a trial of the OX40 agonist ivuxolimab. These receptors were taken from an adult with an advanced solid tumor such as melanoma, head and neck, liver or kidney cancer.

The V and J genes are TRBV2 and TRBJ1-4; D is perhaps TRBD1 (6 bases). The CDR3 has 13 amino acids. The ends were cut back, 10 bases at V and 2 bases at J, with 11 bases in the middle. Germline V lookup: CDR1 SNHLY, CDR2 FYNNEI. The CDR3: CATQGSTNEKLFF. The DNA for the CDR3 is TGTGCCACTCAGGGGAGTACTAATGAAAAACTGTTTTTT.

The J gene is TRBJ1-2, the V gene TRBV5-4, with D possibly being TRBD1 (6 bases). V lost 4 bases to trimming and J lost 2 bases, with 12 bases between them. CDR3 length: 14 residues. Germline values: CDR1 SGHNT, CDR2 YYREEE (reference sequence). CDR3 in amino acids: CASSKPGQNYGYTF. The CDR3 bases are TGTGCCAGCAGCAAACCGGGACAAAACTATGGCTACACCTTC.

The rearrangement links TRBV7-9 to TRBJ2-5; 9 nucleotides line up with TRBD2. The DNA matches TRBJ2-7 better at its end, which makes the J call doubtful. The CDR3 covers 14 residues. Germline assignment: CDR1 SEHNR and CDR2 FQNEAQ (reference sequence). CDR3 region: CASSFSGRPYEQYF. The CDR3 nucleotides are TGTGCCAGCAGCTTTAGCGGGAGACCCTACGAGCAGTACTTC.

The rearrangement uses TRBV14 and TRBJ1-1; 8 bases line up with TRBD1. The germline V gene encodes CDR1 SGHDN and CDR2 FVKESK. The CDR3 extends over 12 amino acids. The junction had 4 bases not matched to a gene; V was cut back by 3 bases and J by 10 bases. Written as DNA, the CDR3 is TGTGCCAGCAGCCACGCAGGGGGCGTAGCTTTCTTT. Encoded protein: CASSHAGGVAFF.

The rearrangement joins TRBV11-2 to TRBJ2-7; 9 nucleotides align to TRBD2. J gave up 0 bases and V 5 bases, and 5 bases lay outside the gene matches. This CDR3 spans 15 amino acids. The germline gives CDR1 SGHAT, CDR2 FQNNGV. CDR3 nucleotide sequence: TGTGCCAGCAGCCCCGCGGGGGGGAGCTCCTACGAGCAGTACTTC. It encodes CASSPAGGSSYEQYF.

The V gene is TRBV13, the J gene TRBJ2-7; 11 positions match TRBD1. CDR1 is PRHDT, CDR2 FYEKMQ, per germline (reference sequence). V lost 4 bases to trimming and J lost 4 bases; unmatched junction nucleotides: 9. CDR3 length: 16 residues. As DNA, the CDR3 is TGTGCCAGCAGCTCACCAGAAGGACAGGGGGCATACGAGCAGTACTTC. This encodes CASSSPEGQGAYEQYF.

This CDR3 is CASAPPGQGSDTQYF. The CDR3 DNA is TGTGCCAGCGCGCCACCGGGACAGGGTTCAGATACGCAGTATTTT. The chain carries TRBV6-5 and TRBJ2-3; 9 bases agree with TRBD1. V lost 8 bases and J lost 4; bases outside the gene matches: 10. Germline V CDR1 and CDR2: MNHEY, SVGAGI. The CDR3 extends over 15 amino acids.

The chain carries TRBV10-2 and TRBJ2-7; D is undetermined. The CDR3 totals 11 residues. CDR1 and CDR2 (germline): WSHSY, SAAADI. The V end lost 2 bases, the J end lost 4 bases, and 3 bases lay between the germline ends. The CDR3 DNA sequence: TGCGCCAGCAGTGAGGGGTACGAGCAGTACTTC. Encoded protein: CASSEGYEQYF.

This chain joins TRBV14 and TRBJ1-2, with D uncertain. The CDR3 totals 13 residues. In germline, CDR1 is SGHDN, CDR2 FVKESK. Trimming pared 1 base from V and 8 bases from J, leaving 11 bases between. The CDR3, as DNA: TGTGCCAGCAGCCAAGGGTCTGGGATCGGCTACACCTTC. Translated, it gives CASSQGSGIGYTF.

The J gene is TRBJ1-5, the V gene TRBV6-1; 8 nucleotides match TRBD1. Looked up from germline, CDR1 is MNHNS and CDR2 is SASEGT. The J segment lost 7 bases and the V segment lost 7 bases, leaving 12 bases of the junction unmatched. The CDR3 has 15 amino acids. CDR3 amino acids: CASTPLSGGRQPQHF. In nucleotides, the CDR3 is TGTGCCAGCACTCCCCTATCAGGGGGCCGGCAGCCCCAGCATTTT.

This chain connects TRBV5-6 to TRBJ2-2; 9 bases line up with TRBD1. This CDR3 comprises 16 residues. Germline CDR1 is SGHDT and CDR2 is YYEEEE. The V segment lost 1 base and the J segment 1 base; nucleotides outside the gene matches: 2. Here the CDR3 reads CASSLKGQGNTGELFF. In DNA form, the CDR3 reads TGTGCCAGCAGCTTGAAGGGACAGGGGAACACCGGGGAGCTGTTTTTT.

This clone was observed a handful of times. The J gene is TRBJ2-7, the V gene TRBV15, with D perhaps TRBD1 (5 bases). Trimming left V 0 bases short and J 9 bases short, with 15 bases between. Germline values: CDR1 LNHNV, CDR2 YYDKDF (reference sequence). This CDR3 has 14 amino acids. This chain's CDR3 is CATSRDPSGPGQYF. The CDR3 nucleotides are TGTGCCACCAGCAGAGACCCTTCAGGGCCTGGGCAGTACTTC. The full variable domain, completed using reference TRBV15 and TRBJ2-7, is DAMVIQNPRYQVTQFGKPVTLSCSQTLNHNVMYWYQQKSSQAPKLLFHYYDKDFNNEADTPDNFQSRRPNTSFCFLDIRSPGLGDTAMYLCATSRDPSGPGQYFGPGTRLTVT.

The chain couples TRBV29-1 to TRBJ2-6; tentative D call: TRBD2 (5 bases). The CDR3 contains 15 residues. Germline V gene lookup returns CDR1 SQVTM and CDR2 ANQGSEA. V shed 3 bases and J shed 3 bases, with 12 bases lying between them. The DNA of the CDR3 is TGCAGCGTTGAGACGGGGTACGGTGGGGCCAACGTCCTGACTTTC. Amino acid sequence: CSVETGYGGANVLTF.

The chain links TRBV16 to TRBJ1-2; D is undetermined. The germline V gene encodes CDR1 KGHSY and CDR2 FQNENV. Trimming shortened V by 6 bases and J by 8 bases, and 16 bases separated the two germline ends. This CDR3 contains 13 residues. CDR3 sequence (DNA): TGTGCCAGCAGTCGCCAACTCACCCTGGGCTACACCTTC. Translating it yields CASSRQLTLGYTF.

The chain combines TRBV2 with TRBJ1-1; D is unresolved. There are 13 residues in the CDR3. Trimming took 6 bases from V and 0 from J, leaving 8 bases between them. The germline gives CDR1 SNHLY, CDR2 FYNNEI. CDR3 sequence reads: CASRDLLNTEAFF. The CDR3, as DNA: TGTGCCAGCAGGGACCTGCTGAACACTGAAGCTTTCTTT.

The chain carries TRBV2 and TRBJ1-1; D may be TRBD1 (5 bases). CDR1 and CDR2 from the germline V gene are SNHLY and FYNNEI. Deletions cut 4 bases from V and 0 bases from J, with 15 bases between. There are 16 residues in the CDR3. In nucleotides, the CDR3 is TGTGCCAGCAGTGGGGGACGGGGTTTTATGAACACTGAAGCTTTCTTT. Encoded protein: CASSGGRGFMNTEAFF. The full variable domain, rest sourced from reference TRBV2 and TRBJ1-1, is EPEVTQTPSHQVTQMGQEVILRCVPISNHLYFYWYRQILGQKVEFLVSFYNNEISEKSEIFDDQFSVERPDGSNFTLKIRSTKLEDSAMYFCASSGGRGFMNTEAFFGQGTRLTVV.

The rearrangement links TRBV6-6 to TRBJ2-7; no definite D call. The germline V gene has CDR1 MNHNY and CDR2 SVGAGI (reference sequence). Trimming cost V 7 bases and J 0 bases, with 7 bases left between them. CDR3 length: 12 amino acids. Written as DNA, the CDR3 is TGTGCCAGCAACACCGACTCCTACGAGCAGTACTTC. Encoded protein: CASNTDSYEQYF.

The CDR3 nucleotides are TGTGCCAGCAGTGAAGACGGGACTAGCCTCGAGCAGTACTTC. It codes for CASSEDGTSLEQYF. J is TRBJ2-7 and V is TRBV2; TRBD2 aligns across 9 bases. J was trimmed by 6 bases and V by 1 base; bases with no gene match: 4. The CDR3 runs 14 residues. Germline-derived CDR1 and CDR2 are SNHLY and FYNNEI.

The chain combines TRBV7-2 with TRBJ2-7, with D possibly matching TRBD1 (5 bases). Trimming pared 1 base from V and 0 bases from J, leaving 10 bases between. The CDR3 is made up of 15 amino acids. Germline V gene sequence: CDR1 SGHTA, CDR2 FQGNSA. Here the CDR3 DNA reads TGTGCCAGCAGCTTAGGGGGCCTACCCTCCTACGAGCAGTACTTC. Protein sequence: CASSLGGLPSYEQYF.

The chain links TRBV9 to TRBJ2-7; perhaps D is TRBD1 or TRBD2 (6 bases each). CDR3 length equals 15 residues. V lost 0 bases, J lost 3 bases, and 13 bases lay in between. Looked up from germline, CDR1 is SGDLS and CDR2 is YYNGEE. The CDR3 is CASSVAGGSLYEQYF. The CDR3 bases are TGTGCCAGCAGCGTAGCCGGGGGCAGCCTCTACGAGCAGTACTTC.

This clone was picked up one time. The chain joins TRBV7-9 to TRBJ2-2; the D gene is possibly TRBD1 (5 bases). The V and J ends lost 5 bases and 5 bases respectively, with 9 bases between them. The germline V gene encodes CDR1 SEHNR and CDR2 FQNEAQ (reference sequence). The CDR3 runs 13 residues. CDR3 protein: CASSPRQTGELFF. CDR3 nucleotide sequence: TGTGCCAGCAGCCCCCGACAGACCGGGGAGCTGTTTTTT.